The 15 T cell receptor beta chains below come from one sample, sequenced in a study of cytomegalovirus exposure and HLA in healthy donors. Use of 60 Vbeta and 13 Jbeta primers characterized the PCR. TCRdb keeps only in-frame clones here, not all; method: immunoSEQ multiplex PCR. The sample has over 100,000 clones; about 70% are singletons. Source material: PBMCs. The receptors were gathered from a human donor in good health.

This clone was picked up a small number of times. The chain recombines TRBV15 with TRBJ1-1; D is uncertain. V was pared by 0 bases and J by 6 bases, with 8 bases between. This CDR3 comprises 13 residues. Germline V gives CDR1 LNHNV, CDR2 YYDKDF (reference sequence). The CDR3 sequence: CATSRDLTAEAFF. The DNA for the CDR3 is TGTGCCACCAGCAGAGATCTCACTGCTGAAGCTTTCTTT.

The chain combines TRBV6-1 with TRBJ1-2; the D gene is possibly TRBD1 (6 bases). V was clipped by 1 base and J by 5 bases, with 14 bases between them. CDR1 and CDR2 from the germline V gene are MNHNS and SASEGT. There are 15 residues in the CDR3. CDR3 DNA sequence: TGTGCCAGCAGTGAAGGTAGTCGAAGGGGGTATGGCTACACCTTC. It codes for CASSEGSRRGYGYTF.

The V gene is TRBV28, the J gene TRBJ2-7, with 9 bases identical to TRBD2. This CDR3 is built from 12 residues. Germline CDR1 and CDR2: MDHEN and SYDVKM. V dropped 10 bases and J dropped 7; count of bases not matched to a gene: 8. CDR3 protein: CATFRTSGEQYF. In DNA, the CDR3 is TGTGCCACCTTTCGAACTAGCGGGGAGCAGTACTTC.

This clone showed up just a few times. V usage is TRBV4-2 and J usage is TRBJ1-2, with TRBD1 identical over 8 bases. Germline trimming cut 2 bases from V and 7 bases from J; bases unmatched to any gene: 12. In germline, CDR1 is LGHNA, CDR2 YNFKEQ. The CDR3 runs 16 residues. The CDR3 protein is CASSQLLGQGAGGYTF. In DNA, the CDR3 is TGTGCCAGCAGCCAACTCCTCGGACAGGGAGCGGGTGGCTACACCTTC.

The rearrangement links TRBV9 to TRBJ2-3, with 10 positions matching TRBD1. The V segment lost 0 bases and the J segment 5 bases; nucleotides outside the gene matches: 9. CDR3 length equals 17 residues. CDR1 is SGDLS, CDR2 YYNGEE, per germline. In DNA form, the CDR3 reads TGTGCCAGCAGCGTAGATACAGGACAGGGGGTTAAAGATACGCAGTATTTT. It codes for CASSVDTGQGVKDTQYF.

In its sample, this clone was seen a few times. The CDR3 nucleotides read TGCGCCAGCAGCTTAGGACAGGGTCAAGGCACCATATATTTT. It is translated as CASSLGQGQGTIYF. This chain joins TRBV5-1 and TRBJ1-3; 8 bases match TRBD1. Germline-derived CDR1 and CDR2 are SGHRS and YFSETQ. This CDR3 has 14 amino acids. With V trimmed by 2 bases and J by 9 bases, 7 bases remained unmatched.

The rearrangement links TRBV5-1 to TRBJ1-5; weak D call: TRBD1 (5 bases). Trimming stripped 0 bases from V and 4 bases from J, with 11 bases between. CDR3 size: 15 residues. Germline V lookup: CDR1 SGHRS, CDR2 YFSETQ. The CDR3: CASSLDIGGNQPQHF. The CDR3 coding sequence is TGCGCCAGCAGCTTGGATATTGGGGGGAATCAGCCCCAGCATTTT.

This clone has only one observation. The chain recombines TRBV29-1 with TRBJ1-2; possibly TRBD1 for D (5 bases). Germline CDR1 SQVTM, CDR2 ANQGSEA. The CDR3 totals 12 residues. V was trimmed by 4 bases and J by 4 bases, leaving 10 bases between them. CDR3 bases: TGCAGCGTTGGATCAAGGGGCTATGGCTACACCTTC. Its translation: CSVGSRGYGYTF.

Written as DNA, the CDR3 is TGTGCCAGCAGCTTGACTGGGCGTGGACTGAGTACGCAGTATTTT. Amino acids: CASSLTGRGLSTQYF. The chain recombines TRBV5-6 with TRBJ2-3; a possible D gene is TRBD2 (5 bases). Germline CDR1 is SGHDT and CDR2 is YYEEEE. V lost 1 base to trimming and J lost 8 bases, with 17 bases between them. The CDR3 is 15 residues long. Full variable domain (missing parts from reference TRBV5-6 and TRBJ2-3): DAGVTQSPTHLIKTRGQQVTLRCSPKSGHDTVSWYQQALGQGPQFIFQYYEEEERQRGNFPDRFSGHQFPNYSSELNVNALLLGDSALYLCASSLTGRGLSTQYFGPGTRLTVL.

The gene calls are TRBV27 and TRBJ2-2; D is possibly TRBD2 (5 bases). CDR3 length: 14 amino acids. Germline V lookup: CDR1 MNHEY, CDR2 SMNVEV (reference sequence). The V gene lost 6 bases and the J gene lost 1 base, with 9 bases spanning the gap. This CDR3 reads CASRWTENTGELFF. The CDR3 bases are TGTGCCAGCAGATGGACTGAGAACACCGGGGAGCTGTTTTTT.

V gene TRBV5-1 combines with J gene TRBJ2-2, with 11 bases lining up with TRBD1. Germline trimming cut 3 bases from V and 0 bases from J; bases unmatched to any gene: 4. The CDR3 extends over 17 amino acids. CDR1 and CDR2 from the germline V gene are SGHRS and YFSETQ. The CDR3 spells CASSSGQGAANTGELFF. CDR3 DNA sequence: TGCGCCAGCAGCTCAGGACAGGGGGCGGCGAACACCGGGGAGCTGTTTTTT.

The chain employs TRBV7-6 and TRBJ2-1; TRBD1 matches 10 bases. J was trimmed by 0 bases and V by 5 bases; bases with no gene match: 4. The CDR3 has 16 amino acids. The germline CDR1 and CDR2 sequences are SGHVS and FNYEAQ. The CDR3 DNA follows: TGTGCCAGCAGCGGGACAGGGGAGAGCTCCTACAATGAGCAGTTCTTC. Translating it yields CASSGTGESSYNEQFF.

The chain's CDR3 is CAISESLGTNYGYTF. The CDR3 nucleotides are TGTGCCATCAGTGAGTCCCTAGGGACAAACTATGGCTACACCTTC. The genes are TRBV10-3 and TRBJ1-2; D possibly corresponds to TRBD1 (6 bases). Germline CDR1 and CDR2: ENHRY and SYGVKD. V shed 0 bases and J shed 2 bases, with 10 bases lying between them. The CDR3 runs 15 residues.

V usage is TRBV14 and J usage is TRBJ1-1, with TRBD1 as a possible D gene (6 bases). This CDR3 contains 16 residues. V lost 4 bases, J lost 0 bases, and 15 bases lay in between. The V gene's germline CDR1 is SGHDN and CDR2 FVKESK. This CDR3 reads CASSRIGQRVNTEAFF. DNA for the CDR3: TGTGCCAGCAGCCGAATCGGACAGAGAGTGAACACTGAAGCTTTCTTT.

The V gene is TRBV18, the J gene TRBJ2-2, with 7 bases lining up with TRBD1. Germline CDR1 and CDR2: KGHSH and LQKENI. With V trimmed by 3 bases and J by 1 base, 2 bases remained unmatched. The CDR3 loop spans 15 amino acids. The CDR3 region is CASSPRQGNTGELFF. The CDR3, as DNA: TGTGCCAGCTCACCCAGACAGGGGAACACCGGGGAGCTGTTTTTT.